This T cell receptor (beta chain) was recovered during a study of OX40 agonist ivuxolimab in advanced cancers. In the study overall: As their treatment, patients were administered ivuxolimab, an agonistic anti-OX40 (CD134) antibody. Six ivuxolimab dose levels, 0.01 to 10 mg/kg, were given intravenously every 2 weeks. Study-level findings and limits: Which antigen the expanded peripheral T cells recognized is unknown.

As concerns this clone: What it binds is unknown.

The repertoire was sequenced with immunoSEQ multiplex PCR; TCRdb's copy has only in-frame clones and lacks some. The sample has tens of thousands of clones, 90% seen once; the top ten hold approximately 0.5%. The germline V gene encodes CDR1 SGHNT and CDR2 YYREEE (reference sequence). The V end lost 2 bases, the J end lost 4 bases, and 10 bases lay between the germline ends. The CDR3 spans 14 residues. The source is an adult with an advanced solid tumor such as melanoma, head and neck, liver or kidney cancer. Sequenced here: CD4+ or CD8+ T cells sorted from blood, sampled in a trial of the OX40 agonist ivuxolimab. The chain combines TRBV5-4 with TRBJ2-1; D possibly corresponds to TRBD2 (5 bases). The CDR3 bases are TGTGCCAGCAGCTTCGAGCGGTCTTACAATGAGCAGTTCTTC. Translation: CASSFERSYNEQFF.